These 29 T cell receptor beta chains were all obtained from the same sample, sequenced in a study of shared clonotypes between healthy human individuals. This table comes from immunoSEQ multiplex PCR, and its TCRdb copy is limited to in-frame clones, with some not included. Seen here are around 1.5 million clones, nearly 99% observed once, and the top ten hold about 0.45%. Sequenced sample: naive CD4+ T cells sorted from blood. Subset here: CD45RA+ positively selected. These receptors were taken from a young man in good health.

V gene TRBV5-1 combines with J gene TRBJ2-1; perhaps TRBD2 as D (5 bases). V was cut by 2 bases and J by 10 bases, with 19 bases left in between. The CDR3 has 15 amino acids. Germline V gives CDR1 SGHRS, CDR2 YFSETQ. CDR3 protein: CASSLNEGIGLEQFF. The CDR3 coding sequence is TGCGCCAGCAGCTTAAACGAGGGAATCGGGTTAGAGCAGTTCTTC.

This chain connects TRBV6-1 to TRBJ1-1; a possible D gene is TRBD1 (6 bases). The germline V and J ends were trimmed by 2 bases and 5 bases, with 9 bases remaining between them. Germline-derived CDR1 and CDR2 are MNHNS and SASEGT. The length of the CDR3 is 13 residues. The chain's CDR3 is CASSERRGTEAFF. The CDR3 DNA reads TGTGCCAGCAGTGAACGCAGGGGAACTGAAGCTTTCTTT.

The chain carries TRBV18 and TRBJ1-2; no clear D. The CDR3 totals 12 residues. Trimming removed 1 base at V and 7 bases at J, with 7 bases between. Germline V gene data show CDR1 as KGHSH and CDR2 as LQKENI. The CDR3 here is CASSPLVSGYTF. In DNA, the CDR3 is TGTGCCAGCTCACCACTAGTGTCTGGCTACACCTTC.

This clone has just one count. This chain uses TRBV6-6 with TRBJ1-1; 8 bases map to TRBD1. This CDR3 is 12 amino acids long. V shed 5 bases and J 6 bases; nucleotides not matched to a gene: 2. CDR1 is MNHNY, CDR2 SVGAGI, per germline (reference sequence). The CDR3 DNA follows: TGTGCCAGCAGTCGGACAGGGCCTGAAGCTTTCTTT. Translated: CASSRTGPEAFF.

V and J are TRBV5-8 and TRBJ2-7; 10 nucleotides agree with TRBD1. Germline CDR1 reads SGHTS; CDR2 reads YDEGEE. This CDR3 region has 19 residues. Trimming took 4 bases from V and 2 from J; bases not matched to a gene: 18. This chain's CDR3 is CASSVMKRSTGTGAYEQYF. The CDR3 nucleotides read TGTGCCAGCAGCGTGATGAAACGCTCAACCGGGACAGGGGCCTACGAGCAGTACTTC.

The chain uses TRBV4-1 and TRBJ2-1; weak D call: TRBD1 (5 bases). The CDR3 covers 16 residues. Looked up from germline, CDR1 is MGHRA and CDR2 is YSYEKL. V was clipped by 2 bases and J by 1 base, with 12 bases between them. The CDR3 loop is CASSQIGVKSYNEQFF. CDR3 coding DNA: TGCGCCAGCAGCCAAATAGGGGTAAAATCCTACAATGAGCAGTTCTTC.

This chain connects TRBV18 to TRBJ2-2; 12 nucleotides match TRBD2. The length of the CDR3 is 18 residues. Trimming at V came to 3 bases and at J to 0 bases, leaving 5 bases not matched to a gene. Germline V lookup: CDR1 KGHSH, CDR2 LQKENI. In DNA, the CDR3 is TGTGCCAGCTCACCCTTGACTAGCGGGAGCTCGAACACCGGGGAGCTGTTTTTT. This translates into CASSPLTSGSSNTGELFF.

This clone has just one count. The gene calls are TRBV7-8 and TRBJ2-2, with D uncertain. This CDR3 contains 14 residues. Germline V gives CDR1 SGHVS, CDR2 FQNEAQ. The V gene lost 2 bases and the J gene lost 4 bases, with 8 bases spanning the gap. DNA of the CDR3: TGTGCCAGCAGCTTATCCGCCTCCACCGGGGAGCTGTTTTTT. Protein product: CASSLSASTGELFF.

The J gene is TRBJ2-5, the V gene TRBV7-9; 8 bases map to TRBD1. The CDR3 consists of 14 residues. Germline CDR1 is SEHNR and CDR2 is FQNEAQ (reference sequence). V shed 7 bases, J shed 1 base, and the junction held 5 bases outside the gene matches. The CDR3 spells CASNPGQGQETQYF. The CDR3 region has the DNA TGTGCCAGCAACCCCGGACAGGGCCAAGAGACCCAGTACTTC.

The chain has TRBV10-3 and TRBJ2-1; D might be TRBD1 (6 bases). This CDR3 contains 11 residues. Trimming removed 6 bases at V and 8 bases at J, with 8 bases between. From germline, CDR1 is ENHRY and CDR2 SYGVKD. The chain's CDR3 is CAIRAGDEQFF. The CDR3 nucleotides are TGTGCCATCAGAGCAGGGGATGAGCAGTTCTTC.

This rearrangement joins TRBV11-3 to TRBJ2-1; 9 bases agree with TRBD2. The CDR3 is made up of 14 amino acids. The germline gives CDR1 SGHNT, CDR2 YENEEA. V trimming: 0 bases; J trimming: 9 bases; junction bases outside the gene matches: 3. CDR3 nucleotides: TGTGCCAGCAGCTTAGAAGCGGGAGGCGGTGAGCAGTTCTTC. Translated: CASSLEAGGGEQFF.

CDR3 DNA sequence: TGCGCCAGCAGCTTGGACCCCGGGACAGACTATGGCTACACCTTC. Its protein product is CASSLDPGTDYGYTF. The J gene is TRBJ1-2, the V gene TRBV5-1, with TRBD1 matching 7 bases. Per the germline V gene, CDR1 is SGHRS and CDR2 is YFSETQ. Germline trimming cut 0 bases from V and 3 bases from J; bases unmatched to any gene: 5. This CDR3 region has 15 residues.

The chain has TRBV2 and TRBJ2-1; 9 nucleotides align to TRBD1. Germline CDR1 is SNHLY and CDR2 is FYNNEI. Trimming at V came to 3 bases and at J to 9 bases, leaving 3 bases not matched to a gene. CDR3 length: 13 residues. The CDR3 nucleotides are TGTGCCAGCAGTGACCAGACAGGGGGTGAGCAGTTCTTC. Translation gives CASSDQTGGEQFF.

CDR3: CASSLDVTARVEQFF. CDR3 in DNA: TGCGCCAGCAGCTTGGACGTCACCGCCAGGGTTGAGCAGTTCTTC. The chain is built from TRBV5-1 and TRBJ2-1, with D possibly TRBD1 on 5 matching bases. Germline CDR1 reads SGHRS; CDR2 reads YFSETQ. The CDR3 is made up of 15 amino acids. V dropped 0 bases and J dropped 9 bases, with 16 bases sitting between them.

The chain is built from TRBV5-4 and TRBJ2-1, with 12 bases lining up with TRBD2. The CDR3 has 20 amino acids. CDR1 and CDR2 (germline): SGHNT, YYREEE (reference sequence). Losses at the gene ends were 0 bases for V and 4 bases for J; bases not matched to a gene: 14. CDR3 DNA sequence: TGTGCCAGCAGCTTGGGGGTTCACGAGCTAGCGGGAGGGGATTACAATGAGCAGTTCTTC. Translating it yields CASSLGVHELAGGDYNEQFF.

The chain couples TRBV9 to TRBJ2-1, with TRBD2 matching over 12 bases. V shed 0 bases and J 9 bases; nucleotides not matched to a gene: 4. The germline gives CDR1 SGDLS, CDR2 YYNGEE. This CDR3 has 15 residues. DNA for the CDR3: TGTGCCAGCAGCGTAGCCCAGACTAGCGGGAGTGAGCAGTTCTTC. Its protein product is CASSVAQTSGSEQFF.

This clone was seen only once. This chain connects TRBV14 to TRBJ1-5; tentatively, D is TRBD1 (5 bases). The CDR3 length is 13 residues. Between the trimmed V and J ends, which lost 5 bases and 2 bases, there was a span of 7 bases. Germline-derived CDR1 and CDR2 are SGHDN and FVKESK. CDR3 amino acids: CASSRQRNQPQHF. CDR3 in DNA: TGTGCCAGCAGCAGACAGCGCAATCAGCCCCAGCATTTT.

The gene calls are TRBV28 and TRBJ2-3, with unresolved D. The germline V gene has CDR1 MDHEN and CDR2 SYDVKM. The CDR3 is 18 residues long. V lost 4 bases, J lost 0 bases, and 20 bases lay in between. Written as DNA, the CDR3 is TGTGCCAGCAGTTATGTTGGTATCGGCGGTAGTAGCACAGATACGCAGTATTTT. Translated, it gives CASSYVGIGGSSTDTQYF.

The chain is built from TRBV5-1 and TRBJ2-3; D not resolved. Germline CDR1 reads SGHRS; CDR2 reads YFSETQ. The CDR3 totals 14 residues. V lost 0 bases, J lost 2 bases, and 7 bases lay in between. The CDR3 bases are TGCGCCAGCAGCTTGGAAATAGACACAGATACGCAGTATTTT. Translated, it gives CASSLEIDTDTQYF.

V is TRBV19 and J is TRBJ1-5, with 8 bases aligning to TRBD1. Losses at the gene ends were 0 bases for V and 6 bases for J; bases not matched to a gene: 7. The CDR3 spans 16 residues. Germline V gene sequence: CDR1 LNHDA, CDR2 SQIVND (reference sequence). The CDR3 loop is CASSIDRGLQTQPQHF. The CDR3 coding sequence is TGTGCCAGTAGTATAGACAGGGGGCTCCAAACTCAGCCCCAGCATTTT. Full variable domain (outside the CDR3, taken from reference TRBV19 and TRBJ1-5): DGGITQSPKYLFRKEGQNVTLSCEQNLNHDAMYWYRQDPGQGLRLIYYSQIVNDFQKGDIAEGYSVSREKKESFPLTVTSAQKNPTAFYLCASSIDRGLQTQPQHFGDGTRLSIL.

With regard to this clone: Other DNA sequences in the same sample also yield this CDR3. This chain links TRBV6-1 with TRBJ1-1; D unresolved. CDR3 length equals 14 residues. Germline CDR1 is MNHNS and CDR2 is SASEGT. With 3 bases removed from V and 1 base from J, the gap between germline ends came to 9 bases. CDR3 sequence (DNA): TGTGCCAGCAGTGAGCGTAGGCGGAACACTGAAGCTTTCTTT. This sequence encodes CASSERRRNTEAFF.

The chain recombines TRBV19 with TRBJ1-1, with D unclear. Between the trimmed V and J ends, which lost 0 bases and 0 bases, there was a span of 17 bases. The germline CDR1 and CDR2 sequences are LNHDA and SQIVND (reference sequence). The CDR3 is 18 amino acids. The CDR3 DNA follows: TGTGCCAGTAGTATAGATGTAGTCTTTCTTCCCATGAACACTGAAGCTTTCTTT. Translation: CASSIDVVFLPMNTEAFF. The complete variable domain, with remaining parts taken from reference TRBV19 and TRBJ1-1, reads DGGITQSPKYLFRKEGQNVTLSCEQNLNHDAMYWYRQDPGQGLRLIYYSQIVNDFQKGDIAEGYSVSREKKESFPLTVTSAQKNPTAFYLCASSIDVVFLPMNTEAFFGQGTRLTVV.

The chain employs TRBV19 and TRBJ2-5; TRBD1 might be the D (5 bases). The CDR3 is 15 amino acids. The V gene's germline CDR1 is LNHDA and CDR2 SQIVND (reference sequence). Deletions cut 4 bases from V and 2 bases from J, with 14 bases between. DNA of the CDR3: TGTGCCAGTAGTAGGGGCGATGCCACTCAAGAGACCCAGTACTTC. Its protein is CASSRGDATQETQYF.

The chain carries TRBV7-3 and TRBJ2-7; 9 bases match TRBD1. The CDR3 length is 15 residues. V gave up 0 bases and J gave up 4 bases; unmatched junction bases: 4. Germline V CDR1 and CDR2: SGHTA, FQGTGA. Here the CDR3 DNA reads TGTGCCAGCAGCTTAACGCGGGACAGGGTTTACGAGCAGTACTTC. It yields the protein CASSLTRDRVYEQYF.

The V and J genes are TRBV6-1 and TRBJ2-7; D not resolved. This CDR3 contains 8 residues. CDR1 MNHNS and CDR2 SASEGT come from the germline V gene. The V end lost 10 bases, the J end lost 9 bases, and 7 bases lay between the germline ends. CDR3 nucleotides: TGTGCCACCATGGGGCAGTACTTC. It codes for CATMGQYF.

This clone was recorded only once. J is TRBJ2-6 and V is TRBV11-2; D gene ambiguous. CDR3 length equals 15 residues. Germline CDR1 is SGHAT and CDR2 is FQNNGV. The V gene lost 2 bases and the J gene lost 2 bases, with 7 bases spanning the gap. The CDR3 loop is CASSLTRTGANVLTF. For the CDR3, the DNA is TGTGCCAGCAGCTTAACAAGGACTGGGGCCAACGTCCTGACTTTC. Full variable domain (outside the CDR3, taken from reference TRBV11-2 and TRBJ2-6): EAGVAQSPRYKIIEKRQSVAFWCNPISGHATLYWYQQILGQGPKLLIQFQNNGVVDDSQLPKDRFSAERLKGVDSTLKIQPAKLEDSAVYLCASSLTRTGANVLTFGAGSRLTVL.

The CDR3 region has the DNA TGTGCCAGCAGCCCTAACCTGGACTTGGGCGAGCAGTACTTC. It encodes CASSPNLDLGEQYF. The chain uses TRBV11-2 and TRBJ2-7, with D maybe TRBD2 (5 bases). V was trimmed by 5 bases and J by 6 bases, leaving 17 bases between them. This CDR3 comprises 14 residues. The germline V gene has CDR1 SGHAT and CDR2 FQNNGV. Full variable domain (remainder filled in from reference TRBV11-2 and TRBJ2-7): EAGVAQSPRYKIIEKRQSVAFWCNPISGHATLYWYQQILGQGPKLLIQFQNNGVVDDSQLPKDRFSAERLKGVDSTLKIQPAKLEDSAVYLCASSPNLDLGEQYFGPGTRLTVT.

DNA of the CDR3: TGCGCCAGCAGCCAAGAAGCGCTAGCGGACTACACAGATACGCAGTATTTT. Amino acids: CASSQEALADYTDTQYF. The chain carries TRBV4-1 and TRBJ2-3, with TRBD2 identical over 7 bases. Looked up from germline, CDR1 is MGHRA and CDR2 is YSYEKL. Unmatched junction bases numbered 8, after V lost 0 bases and J lost 2 bases. This CDR3 region has 17 residues.

V is TRBV6-1 and J is TRBJ1-5; no clear D. The germline CDR1 and CDR2 sequences are MNHNS and SASEGT. The CDR3 contains 13 residues. The V end was cut by 5 bases, the J end by 4 bases, with 9 bases between. CDR3 in amino acids: CASSIMVNQPQHF. The CDR3 region has the DNA TGTGCCAGCAGTATCATGGTTAATCAGCCCCAGCATTTT.